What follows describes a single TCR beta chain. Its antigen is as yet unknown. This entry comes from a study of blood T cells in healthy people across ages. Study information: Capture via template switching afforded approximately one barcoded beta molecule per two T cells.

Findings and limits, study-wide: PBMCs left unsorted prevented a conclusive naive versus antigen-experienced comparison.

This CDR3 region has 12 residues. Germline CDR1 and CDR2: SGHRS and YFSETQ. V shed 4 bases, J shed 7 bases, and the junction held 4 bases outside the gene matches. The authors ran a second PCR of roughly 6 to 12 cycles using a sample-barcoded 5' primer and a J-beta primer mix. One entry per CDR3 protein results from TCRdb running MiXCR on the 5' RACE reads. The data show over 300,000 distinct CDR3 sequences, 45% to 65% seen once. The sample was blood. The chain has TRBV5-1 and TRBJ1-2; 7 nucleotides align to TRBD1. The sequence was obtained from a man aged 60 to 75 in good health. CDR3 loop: CASSPDRAGYTF. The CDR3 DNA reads TGCGCCAGCAGCCCTGACAGGGCTGGCTACACCTTC.